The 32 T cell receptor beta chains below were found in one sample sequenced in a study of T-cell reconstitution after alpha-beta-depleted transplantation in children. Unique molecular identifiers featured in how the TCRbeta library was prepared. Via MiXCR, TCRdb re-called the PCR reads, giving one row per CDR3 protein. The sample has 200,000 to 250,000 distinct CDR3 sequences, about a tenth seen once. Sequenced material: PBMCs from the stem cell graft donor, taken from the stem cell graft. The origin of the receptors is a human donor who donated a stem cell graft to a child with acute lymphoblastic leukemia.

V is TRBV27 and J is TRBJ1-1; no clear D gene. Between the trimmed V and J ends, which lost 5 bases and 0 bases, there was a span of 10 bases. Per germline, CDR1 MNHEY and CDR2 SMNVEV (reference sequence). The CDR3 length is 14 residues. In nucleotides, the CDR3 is TGTGCCAGCAGTCCGGTGGCAGTGAACACTGAAGCTTTCTTT. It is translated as CASSPVAVNTEAFF.

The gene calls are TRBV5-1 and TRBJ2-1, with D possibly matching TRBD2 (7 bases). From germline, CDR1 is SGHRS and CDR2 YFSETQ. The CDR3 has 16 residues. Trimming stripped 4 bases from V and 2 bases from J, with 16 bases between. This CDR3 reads CASSRGWGGAYNEQFF. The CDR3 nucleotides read TGCGCCAGCAGCCGAGGTTGGGGGGGCGCCTACAATGAGCAGTTCTTC.

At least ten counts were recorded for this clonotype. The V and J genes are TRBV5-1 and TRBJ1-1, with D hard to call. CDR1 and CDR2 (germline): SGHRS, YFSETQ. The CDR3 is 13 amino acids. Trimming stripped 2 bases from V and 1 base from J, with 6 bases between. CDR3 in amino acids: CASSFSGNTEAFF. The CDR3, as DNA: TGCGCCAGCAGCTTTTCCGGGAACACTGAAGCTTTCTTT.

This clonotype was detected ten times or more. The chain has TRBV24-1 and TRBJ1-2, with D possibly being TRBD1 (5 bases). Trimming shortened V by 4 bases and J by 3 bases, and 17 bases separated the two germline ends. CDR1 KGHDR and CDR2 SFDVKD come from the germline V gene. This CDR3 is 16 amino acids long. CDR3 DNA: TGTGCCACCAGTGACCCGAGGCGGGGCGAAGACTATGGCTACACCTTC. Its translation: CATSDPRRGEDYGYTF.

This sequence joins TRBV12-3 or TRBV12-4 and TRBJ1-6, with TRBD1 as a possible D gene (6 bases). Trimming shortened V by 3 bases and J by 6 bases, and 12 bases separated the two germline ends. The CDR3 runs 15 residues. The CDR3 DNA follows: TGTGCCAGCAGTTTTAGAGGGGGATTTAATTCACCCCTCCACTTT. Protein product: CASSFRGGFNSPLHF.

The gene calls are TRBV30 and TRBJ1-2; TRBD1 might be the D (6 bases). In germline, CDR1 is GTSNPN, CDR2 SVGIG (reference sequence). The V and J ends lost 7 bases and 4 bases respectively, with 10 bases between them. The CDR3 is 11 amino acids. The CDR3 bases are TGTGCCTCCAGGGGAGGCTATGGCTACACCTTC. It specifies CASRGGYGYTF.

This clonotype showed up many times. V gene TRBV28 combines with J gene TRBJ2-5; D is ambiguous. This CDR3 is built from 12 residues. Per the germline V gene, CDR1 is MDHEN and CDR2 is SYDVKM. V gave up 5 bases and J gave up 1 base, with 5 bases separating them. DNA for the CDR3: TGTGCCAGCAGTGGGGTCCAAGAGACCCAGTACTTC. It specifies CASSGVQETQYF.

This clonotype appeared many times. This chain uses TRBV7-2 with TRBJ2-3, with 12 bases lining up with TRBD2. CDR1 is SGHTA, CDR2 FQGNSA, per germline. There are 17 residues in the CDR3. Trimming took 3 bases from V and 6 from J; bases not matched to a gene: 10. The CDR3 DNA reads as TGTGCCAGCAGCTTGGGGATCCTAGCGGGGGGGTTTGATACGCAGTATTTT. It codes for CASSLGILAGGFDTQYF.

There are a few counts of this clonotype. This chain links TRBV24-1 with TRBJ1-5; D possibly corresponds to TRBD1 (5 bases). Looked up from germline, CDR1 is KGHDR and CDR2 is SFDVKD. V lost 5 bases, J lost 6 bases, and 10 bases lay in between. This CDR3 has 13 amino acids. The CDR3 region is CATSGGVSQPQHF. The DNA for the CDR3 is TGTGCCACCAGTGGAGGGGTGTCTCAGCCCCAGCATTTT.

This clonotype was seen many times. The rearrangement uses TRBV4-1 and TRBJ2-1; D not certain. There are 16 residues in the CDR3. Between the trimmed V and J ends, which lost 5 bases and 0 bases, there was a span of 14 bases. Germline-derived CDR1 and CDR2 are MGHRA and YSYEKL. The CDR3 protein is CASSYPSGSSYNEQFF. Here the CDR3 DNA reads TGCGCCAGCAGCTACCCATCAGGAAGCTCCTACAATGAGCAGTTCTTC.

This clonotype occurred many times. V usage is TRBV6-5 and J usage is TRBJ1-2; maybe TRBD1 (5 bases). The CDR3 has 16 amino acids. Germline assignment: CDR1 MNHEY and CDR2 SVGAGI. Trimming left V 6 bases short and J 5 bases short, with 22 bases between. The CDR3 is CASSRAPRQGGYGYTF. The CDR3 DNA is TGTGCCAGCAGCCGAGCCCCCCGGCAGGGAGGGTATGGCTACACCTTC.

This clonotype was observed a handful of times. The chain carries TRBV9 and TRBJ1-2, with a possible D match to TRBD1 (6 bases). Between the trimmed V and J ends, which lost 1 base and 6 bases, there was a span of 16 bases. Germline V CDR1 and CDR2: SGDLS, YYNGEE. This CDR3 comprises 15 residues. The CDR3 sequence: CASSVRLTGGDGYTF. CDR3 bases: TGTGCCAGCAGCGTACGTCTGACTGGGGGCGATGGCTACACCTTC.

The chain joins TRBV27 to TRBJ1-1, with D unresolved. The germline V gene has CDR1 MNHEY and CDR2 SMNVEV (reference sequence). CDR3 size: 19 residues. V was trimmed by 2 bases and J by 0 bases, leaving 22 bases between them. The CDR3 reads CASSLQPWQPGRVNTEAFF. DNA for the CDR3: TGTGCCAGCAGTTTACAACCCTGGCAACCGGGTCGGGTGAACACTGAAGCTTTCTTT.

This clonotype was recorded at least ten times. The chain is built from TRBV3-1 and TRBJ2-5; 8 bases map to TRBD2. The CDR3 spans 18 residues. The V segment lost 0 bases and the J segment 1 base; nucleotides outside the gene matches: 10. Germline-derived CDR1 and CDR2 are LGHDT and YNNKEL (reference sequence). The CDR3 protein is CASSQDKRRRGAQETQYF. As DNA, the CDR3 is TGTGCCAGCAGCCAAGATAAGCGGAGGCGGGGGGCCCAAGAGACCCAGTACTTC.

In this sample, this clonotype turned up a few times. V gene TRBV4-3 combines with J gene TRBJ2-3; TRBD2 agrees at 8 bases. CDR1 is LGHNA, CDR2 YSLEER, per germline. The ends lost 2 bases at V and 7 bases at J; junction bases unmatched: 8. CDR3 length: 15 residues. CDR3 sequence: CASSQTGGAGNTQYF. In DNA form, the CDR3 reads TGCGCCAGCAGCCAAACCGGGGGGGCCGGAAATACGCAGTATTTT.

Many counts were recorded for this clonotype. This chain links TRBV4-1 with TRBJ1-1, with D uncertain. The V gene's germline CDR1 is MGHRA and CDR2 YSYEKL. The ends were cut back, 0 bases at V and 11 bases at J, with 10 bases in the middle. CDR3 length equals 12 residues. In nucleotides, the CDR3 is TGCGCCAGCAGCCAAGACGTGAGGAGGGCTTTCTTT. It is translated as CASSQDVRRAFF.

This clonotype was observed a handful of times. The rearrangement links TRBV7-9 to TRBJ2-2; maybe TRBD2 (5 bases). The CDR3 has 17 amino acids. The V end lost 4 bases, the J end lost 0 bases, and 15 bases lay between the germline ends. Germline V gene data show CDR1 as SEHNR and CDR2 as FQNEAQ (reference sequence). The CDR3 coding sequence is TGTGCCAGCAGCTCAGCCCCCGGGGTATCGAACACCGGGGAGCTGTTTTTT. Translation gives CASSSAPGVSNTGELFF.

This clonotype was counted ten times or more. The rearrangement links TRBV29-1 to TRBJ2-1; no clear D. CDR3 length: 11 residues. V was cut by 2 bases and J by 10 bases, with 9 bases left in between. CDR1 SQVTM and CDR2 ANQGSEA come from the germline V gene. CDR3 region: CSVESAWEQFF. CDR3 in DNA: TGCAGCGTTGAATCGGCGTGGGAGCAGTTCTTC.

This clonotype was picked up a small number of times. CDR3: CASSLANGDTEAFF. The CDR3 DNA is TGCGCCAGCAGCTTGGCCAACGGGGACACTGAAGCTTTCTTT. The chain carries TRBV5-1 and TRBJ1-1; D unresolved. Germline V gives CDR1 SGHRS, CDR2 YFSETQ. With 0 bases removed from V and 3 bases from J, the gap between germline ends came to 9 bases. The CDR3 extends over 14 amino acids.

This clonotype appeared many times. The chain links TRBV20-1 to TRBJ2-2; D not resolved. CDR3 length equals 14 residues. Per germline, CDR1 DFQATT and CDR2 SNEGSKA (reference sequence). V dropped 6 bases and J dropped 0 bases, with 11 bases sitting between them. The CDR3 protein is CSAPDGTNTGELFF. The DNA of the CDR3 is TGCAGTGCCCCTGACGGTACGAACACCGGGGAGCTGTTTTTT.

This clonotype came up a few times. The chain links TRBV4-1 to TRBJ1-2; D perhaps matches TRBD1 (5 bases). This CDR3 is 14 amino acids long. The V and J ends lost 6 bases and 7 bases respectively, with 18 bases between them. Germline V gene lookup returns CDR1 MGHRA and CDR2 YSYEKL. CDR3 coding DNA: TGCGCCAGCAGTCGGGACCTCATCGTGGCTGGCTACACCTTC. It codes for CASSRDLIVAGYTF.

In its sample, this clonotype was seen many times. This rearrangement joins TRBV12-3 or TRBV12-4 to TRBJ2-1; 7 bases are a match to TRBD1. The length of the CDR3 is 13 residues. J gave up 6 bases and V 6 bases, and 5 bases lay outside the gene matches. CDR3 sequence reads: CASSTGAGNEQFF. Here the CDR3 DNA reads TGTGCCAGCAGCACAGGGGCGGGCAATGAGCAGTTCTTC.

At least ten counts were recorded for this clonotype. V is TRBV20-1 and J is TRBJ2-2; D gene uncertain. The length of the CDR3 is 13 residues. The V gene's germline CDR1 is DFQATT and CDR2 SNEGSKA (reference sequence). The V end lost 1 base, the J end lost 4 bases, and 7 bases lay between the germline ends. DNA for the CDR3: TGCAGTGCTAGAGTGATCAGCACCGGGGAGCTGTTTTTT. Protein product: CSARVISTGELFF.

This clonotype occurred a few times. In nucleotides, the CDR3 is TGCAGTGCTAGAGATACGGGACTTATAAACACCGGGGAGCTGTTTTTT. It codes for CSARDTGLINTGELFF. The chain carries TRBV20-1 and TRBJ2-2, with TRBD2 as a possible D gene (6 bases). With 0 bases removed from V and 2 bases from J, the gap between germline ends came to 13 bases. CDR3 length: 16 amino acids. Germline CDR1 reads DFQATT; CDR2 reads SNEGSKA (reference sequence).

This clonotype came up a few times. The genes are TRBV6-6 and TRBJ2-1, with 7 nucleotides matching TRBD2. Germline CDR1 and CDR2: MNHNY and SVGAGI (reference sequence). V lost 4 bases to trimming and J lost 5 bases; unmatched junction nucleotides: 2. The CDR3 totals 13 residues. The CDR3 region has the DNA TGTGCCAGCAGTTCACGGGGGGACAATGAGCAGTTCTTC. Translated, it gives CASSSRGDNEQFF.

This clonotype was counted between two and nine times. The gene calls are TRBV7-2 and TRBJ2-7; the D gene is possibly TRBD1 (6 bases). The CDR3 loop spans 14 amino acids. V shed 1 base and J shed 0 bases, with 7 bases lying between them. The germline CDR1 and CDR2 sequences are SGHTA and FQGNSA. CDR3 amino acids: CASSLEGHSYEQYF. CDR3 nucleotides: TGTGCCAGCAGCTTAGAGGGACACTCCTACGAGCAGTACTTC.

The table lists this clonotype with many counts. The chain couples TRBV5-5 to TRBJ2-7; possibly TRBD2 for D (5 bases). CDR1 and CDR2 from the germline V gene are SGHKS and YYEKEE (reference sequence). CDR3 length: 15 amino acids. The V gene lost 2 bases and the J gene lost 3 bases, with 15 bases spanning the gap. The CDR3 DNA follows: TGTGCCAGCAGCTTCGCGTTGTTTCGGGGCTACGAGCAGTACTTC. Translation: CASSFALFRGYEQYF. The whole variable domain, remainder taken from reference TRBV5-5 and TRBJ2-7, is DAGVTQSPTHLIKTRGQQVTLRCSPISGHKSVSWYQQVLGQGPQFIFQYYEKEERGRGNFPDRFSARQFPNYSSELNVNALLLGDSALYLCASSFALFRGYEQYFGPGTRLTVT.

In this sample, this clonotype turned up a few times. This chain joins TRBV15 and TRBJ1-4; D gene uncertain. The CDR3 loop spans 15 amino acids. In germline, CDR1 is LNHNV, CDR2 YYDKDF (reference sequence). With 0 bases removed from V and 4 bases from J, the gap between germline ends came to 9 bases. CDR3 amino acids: CATSRDGRINEKLFF. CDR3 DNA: TGTGCCACCAGCAGAGACGGACGGATTAATGAAAAACTGTTTTTT.

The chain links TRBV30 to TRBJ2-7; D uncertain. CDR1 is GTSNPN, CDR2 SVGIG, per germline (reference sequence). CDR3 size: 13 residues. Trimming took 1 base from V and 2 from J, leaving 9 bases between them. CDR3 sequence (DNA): TGTGCCTGGAGTGGAGTGGCAGCCTACGAGCAGTACTTC. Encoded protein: CAWSGVAAYEQYF.

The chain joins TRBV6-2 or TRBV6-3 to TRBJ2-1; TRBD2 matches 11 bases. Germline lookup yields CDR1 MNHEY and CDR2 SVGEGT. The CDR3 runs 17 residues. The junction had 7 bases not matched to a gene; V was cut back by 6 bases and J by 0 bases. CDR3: CASSENGLAGSYNEQFF. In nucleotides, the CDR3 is TGTGCCAGCAGCGAGAACGGACTAGCGGGCTCCTACAATGAGCAGTTCTTC.

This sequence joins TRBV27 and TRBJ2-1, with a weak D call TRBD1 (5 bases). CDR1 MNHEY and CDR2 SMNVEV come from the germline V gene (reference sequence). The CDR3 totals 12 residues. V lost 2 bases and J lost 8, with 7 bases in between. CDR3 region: CASSLRGYEQFF. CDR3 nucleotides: TGTGCCAGCAGTTTAAGGGGCTATGAGCAGTTCTTC.

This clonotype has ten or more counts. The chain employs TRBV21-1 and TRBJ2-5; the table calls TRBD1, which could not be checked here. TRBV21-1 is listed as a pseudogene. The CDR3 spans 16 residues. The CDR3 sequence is CASSALLDSHQETQYF. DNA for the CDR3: TGTGCCAGCAGCGCTCTCCTAGACAGCCACCAAGAGACCCAGTACTTC.